Here is one T cell receptor (beta chain) with its context. These data come from a study of T-cell memory formation after mild COVID-19. TCRdb re-called the 5' RACE reads with MiXCR, one entry per CDR3 protein. The sample has around 340,000 distinct CDR3 sequences; about 15% are singletons. CDR3 length equals 16 residues. V lost 6 bases to trimming and J lost 1 base; unmatched junction nucleotides: 9. Germline CDR1 is DFQATT and CDR2 is SNEGSKA (reference sequence). The rearrangement uses TRBV20-1 and TRBJ2-1; 10 bases are shared with TRBD2. Sequencing was carried out using PBMCs or a T cell subset sorted from them (not recorded which). This receptor was taken from a man younger than 35 who had mild COVID-19 (a few samples of this study predate the infection). Cell type and time point are not known. The CDR3 coding sequence is TGCAGTGCGCACCCACTAGCGGGGCCTTCCTACAATGAGCAGTTCTTC. This sequence encodes CSAHPLAGPSYNEQFF.